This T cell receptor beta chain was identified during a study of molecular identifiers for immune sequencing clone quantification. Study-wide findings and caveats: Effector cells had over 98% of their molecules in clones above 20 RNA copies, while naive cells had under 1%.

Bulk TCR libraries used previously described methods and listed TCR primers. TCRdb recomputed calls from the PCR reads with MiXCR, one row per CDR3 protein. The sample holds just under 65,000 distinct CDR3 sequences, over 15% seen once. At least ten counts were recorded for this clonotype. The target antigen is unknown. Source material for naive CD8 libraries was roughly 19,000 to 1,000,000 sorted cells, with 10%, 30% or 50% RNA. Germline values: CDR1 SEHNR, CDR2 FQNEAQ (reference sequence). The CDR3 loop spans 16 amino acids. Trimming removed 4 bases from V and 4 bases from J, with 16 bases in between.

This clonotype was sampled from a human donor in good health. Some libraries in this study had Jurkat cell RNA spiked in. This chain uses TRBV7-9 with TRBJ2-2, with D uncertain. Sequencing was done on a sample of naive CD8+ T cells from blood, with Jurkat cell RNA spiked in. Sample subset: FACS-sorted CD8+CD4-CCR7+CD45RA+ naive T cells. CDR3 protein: CASSSPARRSTGELFF. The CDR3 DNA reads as TGTGCCAGCAGCTCACCGGCCAGGAGAAGCACCGGGGAGCTGTTTTTT.